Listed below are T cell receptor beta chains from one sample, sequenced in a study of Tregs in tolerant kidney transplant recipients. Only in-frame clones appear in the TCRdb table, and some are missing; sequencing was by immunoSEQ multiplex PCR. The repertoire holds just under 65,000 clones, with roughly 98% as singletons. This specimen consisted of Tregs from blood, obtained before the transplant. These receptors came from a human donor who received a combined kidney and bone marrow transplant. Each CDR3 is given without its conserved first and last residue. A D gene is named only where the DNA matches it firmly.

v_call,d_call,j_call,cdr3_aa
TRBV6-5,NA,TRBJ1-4,ASSYREGEKLF
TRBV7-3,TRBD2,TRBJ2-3,ASSSLAGGSTDTQY
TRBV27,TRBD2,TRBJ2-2,ASSRKGAGGNTGELF
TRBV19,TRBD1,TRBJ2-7,ASSDRGYEQY
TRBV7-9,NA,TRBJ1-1,ASSLVVLQTARAF
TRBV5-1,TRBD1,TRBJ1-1,ASSFLGQGDTEAF
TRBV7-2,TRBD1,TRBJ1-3,ASSYRGQIGNTIY
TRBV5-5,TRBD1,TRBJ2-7,ASSLRTGGYEQY
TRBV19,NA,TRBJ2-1,ASSTRYNEQF
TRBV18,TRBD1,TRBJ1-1,ASSRHQQGGNTEAF
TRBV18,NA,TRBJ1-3,ASSPQPGQFGNTIY
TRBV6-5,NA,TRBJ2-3,ASGRSLDTQY
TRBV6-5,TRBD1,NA,ASSYGTGGVEQY
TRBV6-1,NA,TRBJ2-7,ASSELYRSYEQY
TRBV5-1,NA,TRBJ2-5,ASSSDSFQETQY
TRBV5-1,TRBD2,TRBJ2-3,ASSRTSGGALGDTQY
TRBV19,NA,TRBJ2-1,ASSPGAGINNEQF
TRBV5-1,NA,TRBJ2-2,ASSPTSFNTGELF
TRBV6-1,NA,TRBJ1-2,AIRGGYGYT
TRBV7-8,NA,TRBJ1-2,ASSLALGSPFSIDGYT
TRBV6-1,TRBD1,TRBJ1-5,ASSEVQGGLRQPQH
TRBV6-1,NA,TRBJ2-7,ASTRKRLLGEQY
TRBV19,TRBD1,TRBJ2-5,ASMGTANTEETQY
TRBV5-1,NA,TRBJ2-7,ASSLDRDEQY
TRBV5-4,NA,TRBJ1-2,ASSFKTGGFGYT
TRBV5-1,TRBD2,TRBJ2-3,ASSLGTSEADTQY
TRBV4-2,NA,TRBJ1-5,ASSLQGLGDQPQH
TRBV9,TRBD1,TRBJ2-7,ASSVGDRGLGEQY
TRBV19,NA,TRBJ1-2,ASSGPGQGNYGYT
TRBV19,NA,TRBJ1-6,ASSINRDSPLH
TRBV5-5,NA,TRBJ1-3,ASSLGHSGGLSGNTIY
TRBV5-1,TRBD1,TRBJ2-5,ASSPLGQGWTQY
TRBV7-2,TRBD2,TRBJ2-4,ASSRRSGGENIQY